This TCR beta chain was identified in a study of CD8 T cells in ankylosing spondylitis. This clonotype was seen at least ten times. It may be a read error: a sequence one base away is much more abundant. In TCRdb, the 5' RACE reads were re-called with MiXCR into one record per CDR3 protein. The sample holds some 200,000 distinct CDR3 sequences, 9.5% to 15% seen once. CDR3 size: 13 residues. From germline, CDR1 is MRHNA and CDR2 SNTAGT. V was pared by 2 bases and J by 4 bases, with 5 bases between. The chain carries TRBV6-4 and TRBJ2-2, with D maybe TRBD1 (5 bases). The sequenced material came from blood, either unsorted or a sorted T cell fraction (not recorded which). This TCR was sampled from a male donor with ankylosing spondylitis or in good health (not recorded which). Written as DNA, the CDR3 is TGTGCCAGCAGTGACAGGGGCACCGGGGAGCTGTTTTTT. Amino acids: CASSDRGTGELFF.